A single sample is the source of the 29 T cell receptor beta chains below, sequenced in a study of blood T cell repertoires in COVID-19. Method: immunoSEQ multiplex PCR; TCRdb's copy keeps in-frame clones and lacks some. The table includes approximately 160,000 clones, more than 70% detected once. Source material: PBMCs or T cells enriched from blood (not recorded which). The receptor source for this set is a woman aged 45-59 years in a cohort exposed to, infected with or recovered from COVID-19 (not recorded which).

This clone was seen at least ten times. The chain couples TRBV27 to TRBJ2-1; 8 bases map to TRBD2. Germline values: CDR1 MNHEY, CDR2 SMNVEV (reference sequence). Trimming removed 3 bases from V and 7 bases from J; junction bases left unmatched: 11. This CDR3 is 16 amino acids long. CDR3 sequence reads: CASSFSLAGPGNEQFF. CDR3 coding DNA: TGTGCCAGCAGTTTCTCTCTAGCGGGCCCTGGGAATGAGCAGTTCTTC.

This rearrangement joins TRBV5-8 to TRBJ2-3, with TRBD2 as a possible D gene (5 bases). The CDR3 consists of 14 residues. The V end lost 2 bases, the J end lost 1 base, and 8 bases lay between the germline ends. CDR1 is SGHTS and CDR2 is YDEGEE in the germline V gene. CDR3: CASSFGLGTDTQYF. In DNA, the CDR3 is TGTGCCAGCAGCTTTGGACTGGGCACAGATACGCAGTATTTT.

V and J are TRBV7-3 and TRBJ2-3, with a tentative D call TRBD1 (6 bases). V lost 1 base to trimming and J lost 3 bases, with 14 bases between them. Germline-derived CDR1 and CDR2 are SGHTA and FQGTGA. CDR3 length: 16 residues. This CDR3 is CASSLMRVTGTDTQYF. In nucleotides, the CDR3 is TGTGCCAGCAGCTTAATGCGGGTTACAGGGACAGATACGCAGTATTTT.

Only a few counts were recorded for this clone. The chain has TRBV28 and TRBJ1-2, with 7 nucleotides matching TRBD1. Germline-derived CDR1 and CDR2 are MDHEN and SYDVKM. The CDR3 is made up of 20 amino acids. Trimming took 5 bases from V and 5 from J; bases not matched to a gene: 26. DNA for the CDR3: TGTGCCAGCAGTCCCTACTGGGACAGACTATCAGACCCTTTCGGGTATGGCTACACCTTC. Translation gives CASSPYWDRLSDPFGYGYTF.

This rearrangement joins TRBV28 to TRBJ1-5; D perhaps matches TRBD1 (6 bases). Looked up from germline, CDR1 is MDHEN and CDR2 is SYDVKM. CDR3 length equals 13 residues. Trimming shortened V by 6 bases and J by 3 bases, and 9 bases separated the two germline ends. CDR3: CASRDRSNQPQHF. In DNA form, the CDR3 reads TGTGCCAGCAGGGACAGATCCAATCAGCCCCAGCATTTT.

The table lists this clone with a few counts. The chain couples TRBV3-1 (or the pseudogene TRBV3-2) to TRBJ1-2; 7 bases map to TRBD1. This CDR3 is 14 amino acids long. Germline V CDR1 and CDR2: LGHDT, YNNKEL (reference sequence). V was clipped by 6 bases and J by 4 bases; unmatched bases: 8. The CDR3 DNA reads TGTGCCAGCAGACCCGGACAGGATGGCTATGGCTACACCTTC. Its protein is CASRPGQDGYGYTF.

This clone has just a few counts. The chain combines TRBV19 with TRBJ1-2, with 8 bases that match TRBD1. The CDR3 covers 14 residues. The V segment lost 7 bases and the J segment 6 bases; nucleotides outside the gene matches: 10. Germline V gene sequence: CDR1 LNHDA, CDR2 SQIVND (reference sequence). CDR3 sequence: CASTTGQGGDGYTF. CDR3 bases: TGTGCCAGTACCACCGGACAGGGAGGGGATGGCTACACCTTC.

V gene TRBV25-1 combines with J gene TRBJ2-7; 10 nucleotides agree with TRBD1. The length of the CDR3 is 13 residues. V lost 8 bases, J lost 7 bases, and 8 bases stayed unmatched. Germline CDR1 is MGHDK and CDR2 is SYGVNS. The CDR3 loop is CASRGQGTSEQYF. Here the CDR3 DNA reads TGTGCCAGCCGGGGACAGGGGACTTCTGAGCAGTACTTC.

The rearrangement uses TRBV4-3 and TRBJ2-3; 9 positions match TRBD2. Looked up from germline, CDR1 is LGHNA and CDR2 is YSLEER. The CDR3 runs 16 residues. Trimming cost V 0 bases and J 4 bases; bases outside gene matches: 5. The CDR3 DNA follows: TGCGCCAGCAGCCAAGAACCTAGCGGGGTTTCAGATACGCAGTATTTT. The encoded protein is CASSQEPSGVSDTQYF.

The rearrangement uses TRBV11-2 and TRBJ2-1; possibly TRBD2 for D (6 bases). V lost 0 bases and J lost 6, with 9 bases in between. CDR1 SGHAT and CDR2 FQNNGV come from the germline V gene. The CDR3 loop spans 14 amino acids. CDR3 loop: CASSLDRGGNEQFF. The DNA for the CDR3 is TGTGCCAGCAGCTTAGATAGGGGAGGCAATGAGCAGTTCTTC.

This clone has just one count. This rearrangement joins TRBV19 to TRBJ1-1, with D uncertain. Germline V gives CDR1 LNHDA, CDR2 SQIVND (reference sequence). V was trimmed by 5 bases and J by 0 bases, leaving 19 bases between them. This CDR3 has 17 amino acids. The CDR3 DNA is TGTGCCAGTAGTGCCTGGGTTGCAACAGTCATGAACACTGAAGCTTTCTTT. Translated: CASSAWVATVMNTEAFF. Full variable domain (missing parts from reference TRBV19 and TRBJ1-1): DGGITQSPKYLFRKEGQNVTLSCEQNLNHDAMYWYRQDPGQGLRLIYYSQIVNDFQKGDIAEGYSVSREKKESFPLTVTSAQKNPTAFYLCASSAWVATVMNTEAFFGQGTRLTVV.

The chain combines TRBV5-4 with TRBJ2-1; 11 bases are shared with TRBD2. This CDR3 spans 16 amino acids. With 4 bases clipped from V and 7 bases from J, the junction kept 10 bases outside the gene matches. CDR1 and CDR2 from the germline V gene are SGHNT and YYREEE (reference sequence). CDR3 bases: TGTGCCAGCAGCCCTAAGGGGCTAGCGGGAGGTAATGAGCAGTTCTTC. Residues: CASSPKGLAGGNEQFF.

CDR3 region: CASRTGGTGELFF. Here the CDR3 DNA reads TGTGCCAGTAGGACAGGGGGGACCGGGGAGCTGTTTTTT. The rearrangement uses TRBV6-5 and TRBJ2-2, with 10 bases that match TRBD1. CDR1 and CDR2 (germline): MNHEY, SVGAGI. This CDR3 is built from 13 residues. V lost 9 bases, J lost 5 bases, and 3 bases stayed unmatched.

This clone has ten or more counts. The CDR3 spells CSASFAGGRLYEQYF. In DNA form, the CDR3 reads TGCAGTGCTAGTTTTGCCGGAGGGAGACTCTACGAGCAGTACTTC. V is TRBV20-1 and J is TRBJ2-7, with D possibly TRBD2 on 6 matching bases. Germline CDR1 is DFQATT and CDR2 is SNEGSKA (reference sequence). Trimming took 3 bases from V and 3 from J, leaving 18 bases between them. This CDR3 contains 15 residues.

J is TRBJ1-2 and V is TRBV29-1; no definite D call. Trimming pared 7 bases from V and 2 bases from J, leaving 17 bases between. Per the germline V gene, CDR1 is SQVTM and CDR2 is ANQGSEA. The CDR3 extends over 14 amino acids. The CDR3 DNA reads as TGCAGCGCCACAAAGGGCCGGGAGAACTATGGCTACACCTTC. Encoded protein: CSATKGRENYGYTF.

The V gene is TRBV27, the J gene TRBJ1-2, with 7 bases aligning to TRBD1. V shed 5 bases and J 2 bases; nucleotides not matched to a gene: 2. In germline, CDR1 is MNHEY, CDR2 SMNVEV (reference sequence). The CDR3 is made up of 13 amino acids. The CDR3 DNA follows: TGTGCCAGCAGTAGGGGGCCCAACTATGGCTACACCTTC. It yields the protein CASSRGPNYGYTF.

The chain combines TRBV5-4 with TRBJ1-6; possible D gene TRBD1, 5 bases. Germline V gives CDR1 SGHNT, CDR2 YYREEE (reference sequence). This CDR3 has 17 amino acids. The V and J ends lost 0 bases and 0 bases respectively, with 10 bases between them. The CDR3 reads CASSLDGGASYNSPLHF. The CDR3 DNA sequence: TGTGCCAGCAGCTTGGATGGTGGGGCCTCCTATAATTCACCCCTCCACTTT.

The V and J genes are TRBV6-2 or TRBV6-3 and TRBJ2-7, with TRBD2 as a possible D gene (6 bases). V lost 0 bases and J lost 0, with 21 bases in between. The CDR3 is 19 residues long. From germline, CDR1 is MNHEY and CDR2 SVGEGT. In nucleotides, the CDR3 is TGTGCCAGCAGTTACTCGATTCCCCGCGGACTACCTAGCTCCTACGAGCAGTACTTC. Its protein is CASSYSIPRGLPSSYEQYF.

The chain joins TRBV6-5 to TRBJ2-1, with 8 nucleotides matching TRBD2. CDR3 size: 16 residues. V shed 0 bases and J 2 bases; nucleotides not matched to a gene: 3. Germline assignment: CDR1 MNHEY and CDR2 SVGAGI. The CDR3 here is CASSYSSGSAYNEQFF. In DNA form, the CDR3 reads TGTGCCAGCAGTTACTCGAGCGGGAGTGCCTACAATGAGCAGTTCTTC.

CDR3 in amino acids: CASRERYGYTF. The CDR3 bases are TGTGCCAGCAGGGAGCGCTATGGCTACACCTTC. The rearrangement links TRBV28 to TRBJ1-2; D not certain. CDR1 and CDR2 from the germline V gene are MDHEN and SYDVKM. The CDR3 totals 11 residues. V lost 6 bases, J lost 4 bases, and 6 bases lay in between.

The J gene is TRBJ2-3, the V gene TRBV7-3, with 10 bases lining up with TRBD2. Germline V lookup: CDR1 SGHTA, CDR2 FQGTGA. V shed 2 bases and J 4 bases; nucleotides not matched to a gene: 9. This CDR3 spans 17 amino acids. CDR3 loop: CASSLSPSGSGADTQYF. The CDR3 region has the DNA TGTGCCAGCAGCTTATCACCTAGCGGGAGTGGGGCAGATACGCAGTATTTT. The whole variable domain, remainder taken from reference TRBV7-3 and TRBJ2-3, is GAGVSQTPSNKVTEKGKYVELRCDPISGHTALYWYRQSLGQGPEFLIYFQGTGAADDSGLPNDRFFAVRPEGSVSTLKIQRTERGDSAVYLCASSLSPSGSGADTQYFGPGTRLTVL.

The sample holds one count of this clone. This chain uses TRBV18 with TRBJ2-7, with a possible D match to TRBD1 (5 bases). V dropped 4 bases and J dropped 10 bases, with 17 bases sitting between them. Germline CDR1 and CDR2: KGHSH and LQKENI. This CDR3 spans 13 amino acids. CDR3 amino acids: CASSQTEDRNQYF. Here the CDR3 DNA reads TGTGCCAGCTCACAAACAGAAGACAGAAATCAGTACTTC.

The chain is built from TRBV27 and TRBJ2-5; D gene ambiguous. Germline loops: CDR1 MNHEY, CDR2 SMNVEV (reference sequence). This CDR3 is 17 amino acids long. V was pared by 6 bases and J by 2 bases, with 22 bases between. CDR3 sequence (DNA): TGTGCCAGCAGCCCCCTGGGTCTCATGAAGGAGCAAGAGACCCAGTACTTC. This sequence encodes CASSPLGLMKEQETQYF.

This clone occurred a few times. J is TRBJ2-1 and V is TRBV14; TRBD2 matches 10 bases. Trimming at V came to 3 bases and at J to 7 bases, leaving 6 bases not matched to a gene. The CDR3 spans 15 residues. Germline CDR1 reads SGHDN; CDR2 reads FVKESK. The CDR3 region is CASSQGAGGRNEQFF. The CDR3 DNA is TGTGCCAGCAGCCAGGGAGCGGGAGGGAGGAATGAGCAGTTCTTC.

This clone was observed a few times. This sequence joins TRBV30 and TRBJ1-2; D gene uncertain. This CDR3 contains 12 residues. Trimming removed 2 bases from V and 8 bases from J, with 12 bases in between. CDR1 is GTSNPN, CDR2 SVGIG, per germline (reference sequence). CDR3 region: CAWSTGPWGYTF. In nucleotides, the CDR3 is TGTGCCTGGAGTACTGGGCCCTGGGGCTACACCTTC.

The CDR3 loop reads CSVVAEDRTDTQYF. In DNA form, the CDR3 reads TGCAGCGTTGTAGCGGAGGACCGCACAGATACGCAGTATTTT. This chain connects TRBV29-1 to TRBJ2-3; D might be TRBD2 (6 bases). The CDR3 totals 14 residues. Germline-derived CDR1 and CDR2 are SQVTM and ANQGSEA. Trimming took off 4 bases at V and 1 base at J, with 12 bases between the two ends.

J is TRBJ2-7 and V is TRBV7-9, with TRBD1 matching over 7 bases. The junction had 8 bases not matched to a gene; V was cut back by 4 bases and J by 2 bases. This CDR3 has 15 amino acids. The V gene's germline CDR1 is SEHNR and CDR2 FQNEAQ (reference sequence). Written as DNA, the CDR3 is TGTGCCAGCAGCTCCAAGGGACAGATACCCTACGAGCAGTACTTC. This gives the protein CASSSKGQIPYEQYF.

The chain recombines TRBV3-1 (or the pseudogene TRBV3-2) with TRBJ1-1, with 11 bases lining up with TRBD1. The CDR3 consists of 15 residues. Germline V gene sequence: CDR1 LGHDT, CDR2 YNNKEL (reference sequence). Unmatched junction bases numbered 9, after V lost 5 bases and J lost 7 bases. As DNA, the CDR3 is TGTGCCAGCAGCTACCTGGACAGGGGGCATGGTGAAGCTTTCTTT. Amino acids: CASSYLDRGHGEAFF.

This clone occurred a few times. This chain connects TRBV2 to TRBJ1-1; 10 bases fit TRBD1. V shed 6 bases and J 0 bases; nucleotides not matched to a gene: 10. Germline assignment: CDR1 SNHLY and CDR2 FYNNEI. The CDR3 spans 17 residues. This chain's CDR3 is CASRVQMGTGVNTEAFF. CDR3 sequence (DNA): TGTGCCAGCAGGGTACAAATGGGGACAGGGGTGAACACTGAAGCTTTCTTT.